These 13 T cell receptor beta chains were sequenced from one sample in a study of blood T cell repertoires in COVID-19 (dated by TCRdb to 2019 to 2021). Libraries were made using the immunoSEQ multiplex PCR assay. TCRdb's version of the immuneACCESS table is confined to in-frame rearrangements and falls short of the full clone set. An unresolved V gene accounts for under half of the shortfall where checked; the remainder is of unknown origin. Counted in this sample were about 50,000 clones; roughly 82% of them appeared once. The biggest ten clones account for approximately 2.1% of the sample. The sequenced sample consisted of peripheral blood. Receptors originate from a woman aged 55-70 years with acute or convalescent COVID-19.

The V gene is TRBV3-1 (or the pseudogene TRBV3-2), the J gene TRBJ2-2; tentative D call: TRBD1 (5 bases). The CDR3 contains 14 residues. Germline V lookup: CDR1 LGHDT, CDR2 YNNKEL (reference sequence). Trimming removed 4 bases at V and 4 bases at J, with 10 bases between. CDR3: CASSRTTGTGELFF. DNA for the CDR3: TGTGCCAGCAGCCGCACCACAGGCACCGGGGAGCTGTTTTTT.

The chain joins TRBV6-1 to TRBJ2-7, with D maybe TRBD2 (5 bases). Germline CDR1 reads MNHNS; CDR2 reads SASEGT. The CDR3 extends over 20 amino acids. V lost 3 bases, J lost 0 bases, and 27 bases lay in between. CDR3 DNA: TGTGCCAGCAGTGACAGGATTTGGACGGGAAATTTTTTTAGCTCCTACGAGCAGTACTTC. The encoded protein is CASSDRIWTGNFFSSYEQYF.

This clone has a single count. V gene TRBV2 combines with J gene TRBJ1-2; 12 nucleotides align to TRBD1. Germline V gives CDR1 SNHLY, CDR2 FYNNEI. CDR3 size: 14 residues. V lost 6 bases to trimming and J lost 4 bases; unmatched junction nucleotides: 3. CDR3 loop: CASRGDRGLYGYTF. DNA of the CDR3: TGTGCCAGCAGAGGGGACAGGGGGCTCTATGGCTACACCTTC.

The chain recombines TRBV5-6 with TRBJ2-1; 9 bases line up with TRBD1. Germline V lookup: CDR1 SGHDT, CDR2 YYEEEE. The length of the CDR3 is 14 residues. The trim removed 3 bases at V and 9 bases at J, leaving 7 bases unmatched. The CDR3 reads CASSSLTGGGEQFF. Here the CDR3 DNA reads TGTGCCAGCAGCTCTCTTACAGGGGGCGGTGAGCAGTTCTTC. Full variable domain (rest looked up from reference TRBV5-6 and TRBJ2-1): DAGVTQSPTHLIKTRGQQVTLRCSPKSGHDTVSWYQQALGQGPQFIFQYYEEEERQRGNFPDRFSGHQFPNYSSELNVNALLLGDSALYLCASSSLTGGGEQFFGPGTRLTVL.

V and J are TRBV6-5 and TRBJ2-7, with D unresolved. This CDR3 has 12 amino acids. With 6 bases removed from V and 10 bases from J, the gap between germline ends came to 16 bases. The germline gives CDR1 MNHEY, CDR2 SVGAGI. CDR3 nucleotides: TGTGCCAGCAGGGTAGCTTCAGATTTCCAGTACTTC. Translating gives CASRVASDFQYF.

The rearrangement joins TRBV2 to TRBJ1-5; D not resolved. This CDR3 contains 11 residues. Germline V gene sequence: CDR1 SNHLY, CDR2 FYNNEI. V was shortened by 6 bases and J by 7 bases, with 7 bases between the two germline ends. As DNA, the CDR3 is TGTGCCAGCAGAGGGAGCCAGCCCCAGCATTTT. It codes for CASRGSQPQHF.

The chain couples TRBV9 to TRBJ2-3; 9 bases are shared with TRBD2. The length of the CDR3 is 17 residues. V lost 0 bases, J lost 0 bases, and 5 bases stayed unmatched. The germline V gene has CDR1 SGDLS and CDR2 YYNGEE. CDR3 loop: CASSVVPAGGSTDTQYF. The CDR3 DNA follows: TGTGCCAGCAGCGTAGTTCCAGCGGGAGGCAGCACAGATACGCAGTATTTT.

The chain joins TRBV15 to TRBJ1-1; D may be TRBD1 (6 bases). The CDR3 contains 14 residues. Germline V gene lookup returns CDR1 LNHNV and CDR2 YYDKDF (reference sequence). Deletions cut 5 bases from V and 3 bases from J, with 13 bases between. DNA of the CDR3: TGTGCCACCAGCGGTTCCTACAGGGACACTGAAGCTTTCTTT. Its translation: CATSGSYRDTEAFF.

This clone is a singleton in its sample. The CDR3 loop reads CASSRGQTFSSPQHF. In nucleotides, the CDR3 is TGTGCCAGCAGCCGGGGACAGACCTTCTCCTCGCCCCAGCATTTT. V is TRBV7-2 and J is TRBJ1-5; 7 nucleotides agree with TRBD1. The CDR3 consists of 15 residues. Germline V lookup: CDR1 SGHTA, CDR2 FQGNSA. V gave up 5 bases and J gave up 9 bases; unmatched junction bases: 13.

The rearrangement uses TRBV18 and TRBJ2-3; weak D call: TRBD2 (7 bases). The CDR3 sequence is 16 residues long. V was pared by 3 bases and J by 2 bases, with 15 bases between. CDR1 is KGHSH, CDR2 LQKENI, per germline. The CDR3 DNA follows: TGTGCCAGCTCACCCCGCGCGGGGGCCCCCACAGATACGCAGTATTTT. Translated: CASSPRAGAPTDTQYF.

The rearrangement joins TRBV18 to TRBJ2-1; D is unclear. The CDR3 sequence is 14 residues long. V lost 3 bases and J lost 8, with 14 bases in between. Germline CDR1 and CDR2: KGHSH and LQKENI. The DNA for the CDR3 is TGTGCCAGCTCACCCCAGGAACTCCTCCATGAGCAGTTCTTC. It specifies CASSPQELLHEQFF. Based on the CDR3 plus reference TRBV18 and TRBJ2-1, the full variable domain is NAGVMQNPRHLVRRRGQEARLRCSPMKGHSHVYWYRQLPEEGLKFMVYLQKENIIDESGMPKERFSAEFPKEGPSILRIQQVVRGDSAAYFCASSPQELLHEQFFGPGTRLTVL.

This clone was counted once. J is TRBJ1-6 and V is TRBV2; no reliable D call. The CDR3 runs to 14 residues. The V end was cut by 6 bases, the J end by 5 bases, with 11 bases between. Per germline, CDR1 SNHLY and CDR2 FYNNEI. CDR3 in amino acids: CASSAGRNNSPLHF. For the CDR3, the DNA is TGTGCCAGCAGCGCAGGAAGGAATAATTCACCCCTCCACTTT.

The J gene is TRBJ1-2, the V gene TRBV4-1, with 9 bases identical to TRBD1. CDR1 and CDR2 (germline): MGHRA, YSYEKL. CDR3 size: 16 residues. Losses at the gene ends were 2 bases for V and 7 bases for J; bases not matched to a gene: 11. The CDR3 DNA sequence: TGCGCCAGCAGCCAAAAACCGCCGAAGGACAGGGGTGGCTACACCTTC. Its protein product is CASSQKPPKDRGGYTF.